This entry lists 11 T cell receptor beta chains sequenced from one sample in a study of PD-1 blockade in mismatch repair-deficient tumors. Produced via immunoSEQ multiplex PCR; TCRdb's table is partial and in-frame only. The sample has approximately 79,000 clones; 65% to 85% are singletons. The input for sequencing was peripheral blood, taken 44 weeks after starting pembrolizumab. The receptors were sampled from an adult with mismatch repair-deficient cancer.

The chain combines TRBV7-3 with TRBJ1-5; D is uncertain. The V end lost 2 bases, the J end lost 6 bases, and 5 bases lay between the germline ends. Germline loops: CDR1 SGHTA, CDR2 FQGTGA. This CDR3 region has 12 residues. The CDR3 spells CASSLGAQPQHF. The CDR3 coding sequence is TGTGCCAGCAGCTTAGGTGCTCAGCCCCAGCATTTT. The whole variable domain, remainder taken from reference TRBV7-3 and TRBJ1-5, is GAGVSQTPSNKVTEKGKYVELRCDPISGHTALYWYRQSLGQGPEFLIYFQGTGAADDSGLPNDRFFAVRPEGSVSTLKIQRTERGDSAVYLCASSLGAQPQHFGDGTRLSIL.

This chain connects TRBV6-6 to TRBJ1-1, with TRBD1 as a possible D gene (6 bases). The CDR3 loop spans 14 amino acids. Germline CDR1 reads MNHNY; CDR2 reads SVGAGI (reference sequence). Between the trimmed V and J ends, which lost 7 bases and 4 bases, there was a span of 16 bases. The CDR3 bases are TGTGCCAGCACCCCACAGGGAAGGGGCACTGAAGCTTTCTTT. Its translation: CASTPQGRGTEAFF.

The rearrangement joins TRBV2 to TRBJ1-5, with D perhaps matching TRBD1 (5 bases). This CDR3 spans 16 amino acids. V lost 7 bases, J lost 0 bases, and 16 bases lay in between. Per germline, CDR1 SNHLY and CDR2 FYNNEI. The CDR3 region has the DNA TGTGCCAGCACGGTAGGGACGGGGAGTAGCAATCAGCCCCAGCATTTT. It translates to CASTVGTGSSNQPQHF.

This chain joins TRBV7-3 and TRBJ2-3; 11 nucleotides agree with TRBD2. CDR1 and CDR2 (germline): SGHTA, FQGTGA. V was pared by 5 bases and J by 2 bases, with 3 bases of the junction left unmatched. The CDR3 is 15 residues long. This CDR3 is CASSLTSGITDTQYF. The CDR3 DNA reads as TGTGCCAGCAGCCTGACTAGCGGGATCACAGATACGCAGTATTTT.

This rearrangement joins TRBV27 to TRBJ2-7; TRBD2 is a possible D gene (5 bases). V was cut by 3 bases and J by 1 base, with 10 bases left in between. In germline, CDR1 is MNHEY, CDR2 SMNVEV (reference sequence). The CDR3 sequence is 14 residues long. The CDR3 loop reads CASSFGGRSYEQYF. The CDR3 region has the DNA TGTGCCAGCAGTTTTGGCGGGCGGTCCTACGAGCAGTACTTC.

The rearrangement joins TRBV29-1 to TRBJ1-2, with D possibly being TRBD1 (5 bases). The V end lost 6 bases, the J end lost 4 bases, and 18 bases lay between the germline ends. Per germline, CDR1 SQVTM and CDR2 ANQGSEA. The CDR3 totals 14 residues. In nucleotides, the CDR3 is TGCAGCGTCGTTACCGGGACCCATGCCTATGGCTACACCTTC. Amino acids: CSVVTGTHAYGYTF.

The chain combines TRBV21-1 with TRBJ2-3; whether TRBD2, the table's D call, matches the DNA was not checked. TRBV21-1 is given as a pseudogene. CDR3 length: 14 amino acids. CDR3 sequence reads: CASSTLVLRNTQYF. In nucleotides, the CDR3 is TGTGCCAGCAGCACCTTAGTCCTGCGGAATACGCAGTATTTT.

The gene calls are TRBV5-1 and TRBJ2-7; the D is unclear. V dropped 0 bases and J dropped 1 base, with 8 bases sitting between them. The CDR3 length is 14 residues. Germline values: CDR1 SGHRS, CDR2 YFSETQ. This CDR3 is CASSLARESYEQYF. CDR3 bases: TGCGCCAGCAGCTTGGCCCGCGAGTCCTACGAGCAGTACTTC.

In regard to this clone: At one end the junction does not follow the germline gene, possibly because of a read error. This sequence joins TRBV6-1 and TRBJ1-1; D is uncertain. CDR1 and CDR2 from the germline V gene are MNHNS and SASEGT. There are 13 residues in the CDR3. CDR3 sequence (DNA): TGTGCCAGCACTGAAAGAGCCCTCACTGAAGCTTTCTTT. Translating it yields CASTERALTEAFF.

The rearrangement uses TRBV19 and TRBJ1-4; tentative D call: TRBD1 (6 bases). Per germline, CDR1 LNHDA and CDR2 SQIVND (reference sequence). Trimming took off 5 bases at V and 0 bases at J, with 10 bases between the two ends. This CDR3 is 15 amino acids long. The CDR3 coding sequence is TGTGCCAGTAGTCCCACAGGGACAACTAATGAAAAACTGTTTTTT. Its protein is CASSPTGTTNEKLFF.

The rearrangement joins TRBV13 to TRBJ2-2; TRBD2 matches at 7 bases. Unmatched junction bases numbered 8, after V lost 2 bases and J lost 5 bases. The CDR3 length is 16 residues. Germline CDR1 PRHDT, CDR2 FYEKMQ (reference sequence). CDR3 amino acids: CASSLRRTRGTGELFF. Here the CDR3 DNA reads TGTGCCAGCAGCTTACGAAGGACTAGAGGAACCGGGGAGCTGTTTTTT.